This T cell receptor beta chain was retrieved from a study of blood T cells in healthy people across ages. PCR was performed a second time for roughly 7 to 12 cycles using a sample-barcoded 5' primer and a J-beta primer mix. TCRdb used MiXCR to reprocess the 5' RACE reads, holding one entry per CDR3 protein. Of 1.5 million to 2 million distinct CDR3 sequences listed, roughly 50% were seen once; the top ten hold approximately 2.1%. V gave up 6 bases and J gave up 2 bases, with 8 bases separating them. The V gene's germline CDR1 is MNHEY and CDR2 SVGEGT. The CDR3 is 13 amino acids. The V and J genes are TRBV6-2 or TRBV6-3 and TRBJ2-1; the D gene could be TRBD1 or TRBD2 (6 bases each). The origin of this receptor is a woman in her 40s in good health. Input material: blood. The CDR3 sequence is CASRRGAYNEQFF. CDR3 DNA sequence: TGTGCCAGCAGGAGGGGGGCCTACAATGAGCAGTTCTTC.